A single sample is the source of the 16 T cell receptor beta chains below, sequenced in a study of CD8 T cells in ankylosing spondylitis. Study-wide points: Fewer than 10 highly homologous variants made up a TCR beta motif that seemed to typify ankylosing spondylitis blood.

What these receptors recognize is not known. TCRdb called the 5' RACE reads again in MiXCR, with one record for every CDR3 protein. The data show some 330,000 distinct CDR3 sequences, with 6.5% to 10% seen just once and approximately 15% held by the top ten. Source material: blood, either unsorted or a sorted T cell fraction (not recorded which). The receptors shown here come from a male donor with ankylosing spondylitis.

The V and J genes are TRBV20-1 and TRBJ2-5; 9 bases are a match to TRBD2. V lost 3 bases to trimming and J lost 0 bases; unmatched junction nucleotides: 5. The CDR3 totals 15 residues. Germline V gene data show CDR1 as DFQATT and CDR2 as SNEGSKA (reference sequence). The CDR3 protein is CSARRASGDQETQYF. The CDR3 region has the DNA TGCAGTGCTAGGCGGGCTAGCGGGGACCAAGAGACCCAGTACTTC.

The table lists this clonotype with a few counts. V usage is TRBV29-1 and J usage is TRBJ1-2; unclear D gene. Per germline, CDR1 SQVTM and CDR2 ANQGSEA. V dropped 2 bases and J dropped 8 bases, with 6 bases sitting between them. The CDR3 spans 10 residues. CDR3 nucleotide sequence: TGCAGCGTTGAATTGGAGGGCTACACCTTC. Its protein product is CSVELEGYTF. Based on the CDR3 plus reference TRBV29-1 and TRBJ1-2, the full variable domain is SAVISQKPSRDICQRGTSLTIQCQVDSQVTMMFWYRQQPGQSLTLIATANQGSEATYESGFVIDKFPISRPNLTFSTLTVSNMSPEDSSIYLCSVELEGYTFGSGTRLTVV.

The chain uses TRBV10-3 and TRBJ2-5, with TRBD2 matching 10 bases. V was pared by 6 bases and J by 5 bases, with 15 bases of the junction left unmatched. This CDR3 spans 17 amino acids. Germline CDR1 and CDR2: ENHRY and SYGVKD. The CDR3 coding sequence is TGTGCCATCAGATCCAAGGCGCGGCTAGCGGGAGATGAGACCCAGTACTTC. Amino acid sequence: CAIRSKARLAGDETQYF.

The genes are TRBV10-3 and TRBJ2-5; D unclear. The ends were cut back, 6 bases at V and 2 bases at J, with 10 bases in the middle. This CDR3 contains 13 residues. CDR1 is ENHRY, CDR2 SYGVKD, per germline. CDR3 residues: CAIRGTDQETQYF. Written as DNA, the CDR3 is TGTGCCATCAGGGGTACGGATCAAGAGACCCAGTACTTC.

A few counts support this clonotype. This rearrangement joins TRBV28 to TRBJ2-7; TRBD1 matches at 9 bases. The CDR3 has 16 amino acids. With 4 bases clipped from V and 7 bases from J, the junction kept 14 bases outside the gene matches. Germline CDR1 and CDR2: MDHEN and SYDVKM. The CDR3 sequence is CASSSPSGTGTGEQYF. The CDR3 DNA reads TGTGCCAGCAGTTCACCTTCCGGGACAGGGACGGGGGAGCAGTACTTC.

In this sample, this clonotype turned up a few times. The genes are TRBV12-3 or TRBV12-4 and TRBJ2-7; D call uncertain. The V and J ends lost 6 bases and 2 bases respectively, with 14 bases between them. The CDR3 length is 14 residues. CDR3 amino acids: CASSRRLKTYEQYF. The CDR3 coding sequence is TGTGCCAGCAGCCGACGGCTCAAAACCTACGAGCAGTACTTC.

The V gene is TRBV12-3 or TRBV12-4, the J gene TRBJ2-7, with D uncertain. Between the trimmed V and J ends, which lost 3 bases and 3 bases, there was a span of 12 bases. This CDR3 contains 14 residues. The CDR3 protein is CASSFGPERYEQYF. CDR3 coding DNA: TGTGCCAGCAGTTTTGGTCCAGAACGCTACGAGCAGTACTTC.

The chain joins TRBV5-1 to TRBJ2-7, with 12 bases identical to TRBD2. Germline V CDR1 and CDR2: SGHRS, YFSETQ. The CDR3 covers 15 residues. The junction had 8 bases not matched to a gene; V was cut back by 4 bases and J by 6 bases. The CDR3 spells CASSSRLAGVPEQYF. Written as DNA, the CDR3 is TGCGCCAGCAGCAGTAGACTAGCGGGAGTTCCCGAGCAGTACTTC.

This clonotype was found many times. This chain connects TRBV12-3 or TRBV12-4 to TRBJ1-2; 9 bases agree with TRBD1. The CDR3 is 14 amino acids. With 3 bases clipped from V and 4 bases from J, the junction kept 3 bases outside the gene matches. The CDR3 DNA is TGTGCCAGCAGTTTGGGACAGGGAGGCTATGGCTACACCTTC. Its protein is CASSLGQGGYGYTF.

This clonotype appeared many times. The chain combines TRBV20-1 with TRBJ2-7; the match to TRBD1 covers 7 bases. Germline CDR1 is DFQATT and CDR2 is SNEGSKA (reference sequence). CDR3 length: 14 amino acids. J gave up 4 bases and V 3 bases, and 9 bases lay outside the gene matches. The CDR3 is CSASPQGTPYEQYF. The DNA for the CDR3 is TGCAGTGCTAGTCCACAGGGGACCCCTTACGAGCAGTACTTC.

This clonotype was seen ten or more times. The gene calls are TRBV12-3 or TRBV12-4 and TRBJ1-3; no definite D call. The CDR3 contains 14 residues. V lost 5 bases and J 1 base, leaving 9 bases between the germline ends. CDR3 amino acids: CASSLRWSGNTIYF. DNA of the CDR3: TGTGCCAGCAGTCTTAGGTGGTCTGGAAACACCATATATTTT.

This clonotype was observed a handful of times. The chain carries TRBV5-1 and TRBJ2-7; 7 bases map to TRBD1. There are 15 residues in the CDR3. After removal of 2 bases from V and 3 bases from J, the junction contained 8 bases not matched to a gene. Germline V lookup: CDR1 SGHRS, CDR2 YFSETQ. The CDR3 nucleotides are TGCGCCAGCAGCTTCGGACAGGCCCCCGTCTACGAGCAGTACTTC. Translation: CASSFGQAPVYEQYF.

This clonotype was picked up a small number of times. The chain recombines TRBV29-1 with TRBJ1-2; possible D gene TRBD1, 5 bases. This CDR3 is 16 amino acids long. Germline lookup yields CDR1 SQVTM and CDR2 ANQGSEA. V dropped 3 bases and J dropped 6 bases, with 23 bases sitting between them. The CDR3 sequence: CSVDAPPGQRVDGYTF. CDR3 nucleotide sequence: TGCAGCGTTGATGCCCCTCCAGGGCAGAGAGTAGATGGCTACACCTTC.

This clonotype appeared a few times. The genes are TRBV5-1 and TRBJ2-2; 7 nucleotides agree with TRBD1. CDR3 length: 17 amino acids. V shed 0 bases, J shed 3 bases, and the junction held 8 bases outside the gene matches. Germline values: CDR1 SGHRS, CDR2 YFSETQ. For the CDR3, the DNA is TGCGCCAGCAGCTTGGTCGTGTCGGGACAGTACACCGGGGAGCTGTTTTTT. The encoded protein is CASSLVVSGQYTGELFF.

There are many counts of this clonotype. The CDR3 loop is CASSLRRRTEAFF. The CDR3 DNA is TGTGCCAGCAGTTTAAGAAGGCGCACTGAAGCTTTCTTT. The V call is TRBV12-3 or TRBV12-4, the J call TRBJ1-1, with unresolved D. Trimming took off 2 bases at V and 4 bases at J, with 8 bases between the two ends. The CDR3 covers 13 residues.

The rearrangement uses TRBV7-8 and TRBJ2-1, with D possibly TRBD2 on 5 matching bases. The CDR3 consists of 14 residues. CDR1 and CDR2 (germline): SGHVS, FQNEAQ. Trimming cost V 1 base and J 8 bases, with 12 bases left between them. The CDR3 sequence: CASSLDGPADEQFF. The DNA of the CDR3 is TGTGCCAGCAGCTTAGACGGCCCAGCGGATGAGCAGTTCTTC.